This TCR beta chain appears in the sequencing data of a study of human versus mouse CDR3 diversity and MHC coevolution. About the research overall: Between roughly 5.5 x 10^6 and 1.8 x 10^7 valid reads came from each sample. Points from the study as a whole: Mice had fewer CDR3 deletions and insertions than humans on average. Among all groups, most of the three human donors showed least clonal inequality.

In regard to this clone: What it binds is not known.

The V gene's germline CDR1 is GTSNPN and CDR2 SVGIG (reference sequence). The CDR3 totals 14 residues. Between the trimmed V and J ends, which lost 3 bases and 6 bases, there was a span of 17 bases. Generated by immunoSEQ multiplex PCR, the TCRdb table keeps only in-frame clones and is missing some. The sample shows 45,000 to 75,000 clones, around 94% of them seen only once. The chain recombines TRBV30 with TRBJ1-2; D gene ambiguous. The sequenced sample consisted of naive CD4+ T cells from blood. Subset indicated: CD45RO-negative CD62L-positive naive CD4 T cells. The origin of this receptor is a person aged 55 to 69 in good health. As DNA, the CDR3 is TGTGCCTGGAGAGGGCCGGCCCTGGGAGATGGCTACACCTTC. Its translation is CAWRGPALGDGYTF.